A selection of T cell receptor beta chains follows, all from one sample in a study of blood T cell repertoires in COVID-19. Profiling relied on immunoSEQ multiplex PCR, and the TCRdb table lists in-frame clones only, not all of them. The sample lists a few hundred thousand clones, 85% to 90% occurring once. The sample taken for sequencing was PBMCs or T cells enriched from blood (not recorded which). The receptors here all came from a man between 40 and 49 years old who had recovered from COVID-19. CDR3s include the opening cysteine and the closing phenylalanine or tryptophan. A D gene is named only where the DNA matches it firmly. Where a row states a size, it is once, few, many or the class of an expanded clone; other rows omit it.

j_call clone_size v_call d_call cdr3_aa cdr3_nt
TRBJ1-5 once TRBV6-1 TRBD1 CASSATRTGGSQPQHF TGTGCCAGCAGTGCAACCCGGACAGGGGGCAGCCAGCCCCAGCATTTT
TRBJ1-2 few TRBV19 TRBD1 CAMSGQGLGGYTF TGTGCCATGTCGGGACAGGGATTGGGTGGCTACACCTTC
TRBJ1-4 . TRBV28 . CASSLSRGRIEKLFF TGTGCCAGCAGTTTATCCAGGGGCCGTATCGAAAAACTGTTTTTT
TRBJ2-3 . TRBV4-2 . CASSQVTTGTTDTQYF TGTGCCAGCAGCCAAGTAACAACAGGGACGACAGATACGCAGTATTTT
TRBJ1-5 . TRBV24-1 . CATSDSPAGRQPQHF TGTGCCACCAGTGATTCACCTGCCGGGAGACAGCCCCAGCATTTT
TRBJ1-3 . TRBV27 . CASRSDSPSGMRGNTIYF TGTGCCAGCAGATCAGATTCCCCCTCAGGGATGCGCGGAAACACCATATATTTT
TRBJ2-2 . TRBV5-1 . CASRGTGANTGELFF TGCGCCAGCAGAGGTACCGGGGCGAACACCGGGGAGCTGTTTTTT
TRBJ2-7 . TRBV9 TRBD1 CASSVTDRVSGYEQYF TGTGCCAGCAGCGTAACGGACAGGGTGTCTGGCTACGAGCAGTACTTC
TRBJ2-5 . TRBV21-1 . CARITGFGETQYF TGTGCCAGAATAACAGGGTTCGGAGAGACCCAGTACTTC
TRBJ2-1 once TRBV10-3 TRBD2 CATSPGGAGASLGSNEQFF TGTGCCACCTCCCCCGGAGGGGCGGGAGCATCCCTCGGTAGTAATGAGCAGTTCTTC
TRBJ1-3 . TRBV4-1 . CASSPPTGRSGNTIYF TGCGCCAGCAGCCCGCCGACAGGCCGCTCTGGAAACACCATATATTTT
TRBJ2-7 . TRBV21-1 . CASRWAGTGINEQYF TGTGCCAGCAGATGGGCCGGGACAGGGATCAACGAGCAGTACTTC
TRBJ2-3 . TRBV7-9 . CASSPLRAPPTDTQYF TGTGCCAGCAGCCCCCTCAGGGCCCCTCCCACAGATACGCAGTATTTT
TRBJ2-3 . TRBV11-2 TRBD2 CASSYRGAGGADTQYF TGTGCCAGCAGCTATCGCGGGGCGGGGGGCGCAGATACGCAGTATTTT
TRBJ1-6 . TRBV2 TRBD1 CASSEFGQGTYNSPLHF TGTGCCAGCAGTGAGTTTGGACAGGGGACCTATAATTCACCCCTCCACTTT
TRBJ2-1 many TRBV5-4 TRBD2 CASSLGLPGLAGGEQFF TGTGCCAGCAGCTTAGGTCTGCCGGGACTAGCGGGCGGAGAGCAGTTCTTC
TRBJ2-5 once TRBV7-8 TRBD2 CASSQRRLAGGQETQYF TGTGCCAGCAGCCAAAGAAGATTAGCGGGGGGCCAAGAGACCCAGTACTTC
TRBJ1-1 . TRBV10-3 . CAISTENTEAFF TGTGCCATTTCAACAGAGAACACTGAAGCTTTCTTT
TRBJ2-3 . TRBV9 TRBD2 CASSVELAGYTDTQYF TGTGCCAGCAGCGTAGAACTAGCGGGGTACACAGATACGCAGTATTTT
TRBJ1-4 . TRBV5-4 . CASSSGGVDKKLFF TGTGCCAGCAGCTCGGGCGGGGTAGATAAAAAACTGTTTTTT
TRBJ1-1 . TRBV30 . CAWSAYTAEAFF TGTGCCTGGAGTGCTTACACCGCTGAAGCTTTCTTT
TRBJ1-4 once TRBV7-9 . CASSLTREKLFF TGTGCCAGCAGCTTAACCCGGGAAAAACTGTTTTTT
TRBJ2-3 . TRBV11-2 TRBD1 CASSPKGARTDTQYF TGTGCCAGCAGCCCAAAGGGGGCGCGAACAGATACGCAGTATTTT
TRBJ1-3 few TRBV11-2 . CASAGLGNTIYF TGTGCCAGCGCCGGGTTAGGAAACACCATATATTTT
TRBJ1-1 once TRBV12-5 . CASGPNPQGNTEAFF TGTGCTAGTGGACCGAATCCTCAGGGAAACACTGAAGCTTTCTTT
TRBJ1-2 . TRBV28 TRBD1 CASRLSGQLGSYTF TGTGCCAGCAGATTATCGGGACAGTTAGGGAGCTACACCTTC
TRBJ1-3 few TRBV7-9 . CASSQESSGNTIYF TGTGCCAGCAGCCAGGAATCCTCTGGAAACACCATATATTTT
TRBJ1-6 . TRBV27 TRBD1 CASSLSPGGSYNSPLHF TGTGCCAGCAGCTTATCGCCAGGGGGCTCCTATAATTCACCCCTCCACTTT
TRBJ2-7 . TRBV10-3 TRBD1 CAISGTGFNEQYF TGTGCCATCAGCGGGACAGGGTTTAACGAGCAGTACTTC